This TCR beta chain was profiled in a study of shared clonotypes between healthy human individuals (TCRdb year 2020). Turning to the overall study: Three men and two women, aged 18 to 49 years, made up the cohort. Per donor, leukapheresis produced somewhere between about 0.85 and 9.5 billion PBMCs. Libraries were prepared and TCR repertoires were sequenced by different laboratories using diverse techniques, in order to increase sequencing depth and limit assay-specific biases. To estimate repertoire size and how much clonotypes are shared between individuals, the study performed deep sequencing of blood TCR repertoires from a few healthy adults. Per donor, three plates each were used for CD4 naive and CD4 memory, two for CD8 naive, and one for CD8 memory.

Using the deep immunoSEQ assay, TCR CDR3 regions were amplified from genomic DNA by multiplex PCR. For each cell subset, the extracted genomic DNA was distributed evenly across all wells of several immunoSEQ 96-well plates, and each plate served as one replicate. Each replicate PCR for sorted subsets received around 200 ng genomic DNA, equal to 28,000 or so T cell genomes. Purified libraries were measured with a Qubit 3.0 fluorometer, size-checked on a Bioanalyzer 2100, and measured again with the KAPA Library Quantification kit. Every immunoSEQ 96-well plate was sequenced on a separate single-read 150-cycle Illumina NextSeq 550 flow cell. The original pipeline was this. Because only junctional sequences without quality scores were contained in the immunoSEQ output, filtering matching that applied to full-length reads could not be performed. To assign V/J genes and CDR3, sequences were annotated against IMGT germline references using PyIR, a Python wrapper for IgBLAST v1.9. Reads with weak V/J assignments (E-value above 1e-6), missing CDR3, stop codons, out-of-frame junctions, or ambiguous translated residues were removed. V3J clonotypes were defined as sequences sharing an identical inferred V gene, J gene, and CDR3 amino acid sequence. To compute the percentage overlap between repertoires, the number of shared unique clonotypes was divided by the size of the smaller repertoire. RTK rarefaction, the Chao1 estimator, and Recon v2.1 estimates of unobserved clonotypes were used to assess repertoire richness. Generation probabilities for all TCRbeta clonotypes obtained by the gDNA method from a few donors were computed using OLGA. The table was pulled from immuneACCESS by TCRdb, which kept in-frame rearrangements only. Such tables lose some clones; where checked, under half of the loss comes from unresolved V genes, and the rest has no known cause. D and trimming were read from the DNA, whereas the V and J calls and clone size are those reported in that table. The sample yields 1.5 million to 2.5 million clones; about 95% were counted once. 1% to 1.5% of the sample is taken by the ten largest.

Regarding this clone: Its binding antigen is unknown. Per-base quality was not reported, and no clone a single base away is much larger than it.

CD8 naive samples consisted of CD45RO-negative cells that were positively selected for CCR7, yielding a CD45RA+CCR7+ population without TemRA cells. Healthy HIV-negative adults with no recently reported acute infections or vaccinations were included as donors. All donors were Caucasian adults living in Nashville, Tennessee, USA. After blood collection by leukapheresis, PBMCs were isolated using Ficoll-Histopaque density gradient centrifugation and then cryopreserved in the vapor phase of liquid nitrogen. Analytical flow cytometry was used to check the purity and quantity of each magnetically sorted T cell population. From each sorted fraction, genomic DNA was isolated and quantified by UV absorbance on a Nanodrop 2000c. Overall results and qualifications from the work: Pairwise subsampling led to the expectation that sequencing depth would affect the degree of clonotype sharing among donors. Because the study included a small number of donors, the genetic and exposure-history diversity represented was limited. Sampling was limited to blood, and TCR repertoires in tissue likely differ from TCR repertoires in blood. Higher generation probabilities were observed for clonotypes shared by all four sorted-subset donors than for non-shared clonotypes. Rarefaction of sorted-subset datasets indicated incomplete sequencing despite the large sequencing depth. Roughly 5.2% of naive CD4, 3% to 3.5% of naive CD8, roughly 2.4% of memory CD4, and approximately 0.4% of memory CD8 clonotypes were shared across several donors. Naive subsets generally had larger estimated clonotype richness than memory subsets.

Trimming at the junction amounts to 2 bases on V and 4 bases on J, and the germline ends lie 8 bases apart. The germline V gene specifies SGHTA as CDR1 and FQGTGA as CDR2. CDR3 length: 13 amino acids, cysteine to phenylalanine. Only the CDR3 portion is preserved as DNA: 39 bases, with reading frame beginning at the first base. The rearranged chain carries TRBV7-3 and TRBJ1-2; confidence is insufficient to name the D gene. The clonotype was recovered from a man aged 18 to 35 in good health. Material for sequencing was naive CD8+ T cells sorted from blood. The sample's cell subset or site label is to be understood as: CD45RA+CCR7+. The CDR3 has the sequence CASSLSGGYGYTF. The sequence in DNA is TGTGCCAGCAGCTTATCCGGCGGCTATGGCTACACCTTC.